This passage covers 27 T cell receptor beta chains from one sample sequenced in a study of shared clonotypes between healthy human individuals. Method: immunoSEQ multiplex PCR; TCRdb's copy keeps in-frame clones and lacks some. The sample carries over a million clones, around 76% recorded once. The sample comprised memory CD4+ T cells sorted from blood. The subset denotes: CD45RA-negative fraction. These TCRs come from a man aged 18-30 years in good health.

The chain couples TRBV4-3 to TRBJ2-2, with 7 bases lining up with TRBD2. Germline V gives CDR1 LGHNA, CDR2 YSLEER. Losses at the gene ends were 3 bases for V and 4 bases for J; bases not matched to a gene: 11. The CDR3 has 17 residues. CDR3 protein: CASSQPRDYKSTGELFF. CDR3 coding DNA: TGCGCCAGCAGCCAGCCCCGGGACTACAAATCCACCGGGGAGCTGTTTTTT.

CDR3 sequence (DNA): TGTGCCAGCAGCCAGATGACAGATACGCAGTATTTT. Its protein is CASSQMTDTQYF. This chain joins TRBV7-2 and TRBJ2-3; D remains ambiguous. The CDR3 has 12 amino acids. Trimming removed 5 bases from V and 3 bases from J, with 6 bases in between. CDR1 and CDR2 from the germline V gene are SGHTA and FQGNSA.

The V and J genes are TRBV25-1 and TRBJ2-5, with D perhaps TRBD2 (6 bases). The length of the CDR3 is 17 residues. Trimming removed 3 bases from V and 2 bases from J, with 19 bases in between. The germline CDR1 and CDR2 sequences are MGHDK and SYGVNS. The CDR3: CASSEGRGSRGQETQYF. The CDR3 region has the DNA TGTGCCAGCAGTGAGGGAAGGGGATCACGGGGGCAAGAGACCCAGTACTTC.

CDR3 residues: CARQSNQPQHF. The CDR3 nucleotides are TGTGCCAGACAGAGCAATCAGCCCCAGCATTTT. The chain carries TRBV5-4 and TRBJ1-5; D unclear. Germline V gene lookup returns CDR1 SGHNT and CDR2 YYREEE (reference sequence). The CDR3 runs to 11 residues. The ends were cut back, 8 bases at V and 1 base at J, with 4 bases in the middle.

The genes are TRBV9 and TRBJ2-3, with 8 bases aligning to TRBD1. In germline, CDR1 is SGDLS, CDR2 YYNGEE. The CDR3 totals 16 residues. Trimming cost V 0 bases and J 3 bases; bases outside gene matches: 6. The CDR3 DNA is TGTGCCAGCAGCGTAGAAACAGGGGGTGGTACAGATACGCAGTATTTT. Its translation is CASSVETGGGTDTQYF. The full variable domain, rest sourced from reference TRBV9 and TRBJ2-3, is DSGVTQTPKHLITATGQRVTLRCSPRSGDLSVYWYQQSLDQGLQFLIQYYNGEERAKGNILERFSAQQFPDLHSELNLSSLELGDSALYFCASSVETGGGTDTQYFGPGTRLTVL.

CDR3 amino acids: CASSEGLAGEADTQYF. CDR3 DNA sequence: TGTGCCAGCAGTGAGGGACTAGCGGGAGAGGCGGATACGCAGTATTTT. The V call is TRBV6-1, the J call TRBJ2-3; TRBD2 aligns across 14 bases. J gave up 6 bases and V 3 bases, and 5 bases lay outside the gene matches. Germline V gene data show CDR1 as MNHNS and CDR2 as SASEGT. This CDR3 has 16 residues.

The chain couples TRBV29-1 to TRBJ2-4; D not certain. The V end lost 2 bases, the J end lost 6 bases, and 14 bases lay between the germline ends. Germline CDR1 and CDR2: SQVTM and ANQGSEA. This CDR3 comprises 14 residues. CDR3 amino acids: CSVEIPPSTNIQYF. CDR3 sequence (DNA): TGCAGCGTTGAAATTCCACCCTCTACAAACATTCAGTACTTC.

The sample holds many counts of this clone. The chain carries TRBV5-1 and TRBJ1-4, with D maybe TRBD1 (6 bases). V was clipped by 4 bases and J by 3 bases, with 10 bases between them. Germline V gives CDR1 SGHRS, CDR2 YFSETQ. The length of the CDR3 is 14 residues. The CDR3 sequence: CASSPRGSNEKLFF. In DNA, the CDR3 is TGCGCCAGCAGCCCCAGGGGCTCTAATGAAAAACTGTTTTTT.

The V call is TRBV19, the J call TRBJ1-1, with D hard to call. Germline CDR1 reads LNHDA; CDR2 reads SQIVND (reference sequence). Deletions cut 5 bases from V and 4 bases from J, with 11 bases between. The CDR3 spans 13 residues. The CDR3 nucleotides read TGTGCCAGTAGTGTGGAGCGGGCCACTGAAGCTTTCTTT. Protein: CASSVERATEAFF.

V usage is TRBV6-5 and J usage is TRBJ2-7; the D gene is possibly TRBD1 (5 bases). Germline V gene sequence: CDR1 MNHEY, CDR2 SVGAGI. The CDR3 is 14 residues long. Trimming stripped 2 bases from V and 5 bases from J, with 13 bases between. CDR3 sequence reads: CASSYLGAADEQYF. The CDR3 DNA is TGTGCCAGCAGTTACCTTGGGGCAGCAGACGAGCAGTACTTC.

The CDR3 DNA reads TGTGCCAGCAGCCTGGGGACAGGAAGGGGCTACACCTTC. Its protein product is CASSLGTGRGYTF. The chain combines TRBV6-1 with TRBJ1-2, with 8 nucleotides matching TRBD1. Trimming took 6 bases from V and 8 from J; bases not matched to a gene: 8. There are 13 residues in the CDR3. Per germline, CDR1 MNHNS and CDR2 SASEGT.

The genes are TRBV7-9 and TRBJ1-1; D possibly corresponds to TRBD1 (6 bases). V dropped 10 bases and J dropped 3 bases, with 24 bases sitting between them. The CDR3 has 16 amino acids. CDR1 is SEHNR, CDR2 FQNEAQ, per germline (reference sequence). As DNA, the CDR3 is TGTGCCATCCTAGCCGGCGTGGGGGCGGGTTACACTGAAGCTTTCTTT. Its translation is CAILAGVGAGYTEAFF.

This sequence joins TRBV10-3 and TRBJ1-2; D not resolved. V shed 7 bases and J shed 0 bases, with 12 bases lying between them. This CDR3 contains 14 residues. Germline V CDR1 and CDR2: ENHRY, SYGVKD. CDR3 residues: CAITDVLANYGYTF. For the CDR3, the DNA is TGTGCCATCACCGACGTCTTAGCTAACTATGGCTACACCTTC.

This clone was counted a few times. The chain carries TRBV30 and TRBJ1-1; 10 nucleotides align to TRBD1. V lost 3 bases and J lost 6; bases outside the gene matches: 7. This CDR3 has 14 amino acids. Germline V CDR1 and CDR2: GTSNPN, SVGIG (reference sequence). The CDR3 sequence: CAWRNSGTGAEAFF. In DNA form, the CDR3 reads TGTGCCTGGAGGAATTCCGGGACAGGGGCTGAAGCTTTCTTT.

The V and J genes are TRBV2 and TRBJ2-1; unclear D gene. This CDR3 comprises 17 residues. The V gene's germline CDR1 is SNHLY and CDR2 FYNNEI. Between the trimmed V and J ends, which lost 4 bases and 0 bases, there was a span of 16 bases. CDR3 sequence (DNA): TGTGCCAGCAGTGGTTTGGTTACCCTGAGCTCCTACAATGAGCAGTTCTTC. Translating gives CASSGLVTLSSYNEQFF.

CDR3 coding DNA: TGTGCCAGCAGCATCTACACTGAAGCTTTCTTT. Amino acid sequence: CASSIYTEAFF. The V call is TRBV6-6, the J call TRBJ1-1, with D hard to call. Germline values: CDR1 MNHNY, CDR2 SVGAGI (reference sequence). V was shortened by 6 bases and J by 3 bases, with 5 bases between the two germline ends. CDR3 size: 11 residues.

This clone was detected only a few times. This rearrangement joins TRBV7-2 to TRBJ2-2; tentative D call: TRBD1 (6 bases). Between the trimmed V and J ends, which lost 0 bases and 1 base, there was a span of 9 bases. Germline CDR1 reads SGHTA; CDR2 reads FQGNSA. The length of the CDR3 is 16 residues. The CDR3 loop reads CASSLAGALNTGELFF. DNA of the CDR3: TGTGCCAGCAGCTTAGCGGGGGCCTTGAACACCGGGGAGCTGTTTTTT.

This clone was picked up one time. The chain carries TRBV27 and TRBJ1-2; D possibly corresponds to TRBD1 (5 bases). V was trimmed by 6 bases and J by 2 bases, leaving 16 bases between them. CDR1 is MNHEY and CDR2 is SMNVEV in the germline V gene (reference sequence). The CDR3 has 15 amino acids. The CDR3 nucleotides read TGTGCCAGCAGACCGGGATATGGGGGGAACTATGGCTACACCTTC. This sequence encodes CASRPGYGGNYGYTF.

This sequence joins TRBV7-2 and TRBJ1-6; TRBD1 agrees at 9 bases. The CDR3 is 15 amino acids. The J segment lost 7 bases and the V segment lost 6 bases, leaving 7 bases of the junction unmatched. Germline assignment: CDR1 SGHTA and CDR2 FQGNSA. CDR3 DNA: TGTGCCAGCAGATATGGGGACAGGGAGAATTCACCCCTCCACTTT. Its protein product is CASRYGDRENSPLHF.

This clone was seen a few times. This chain connects TRBV30 to TRBJ1-5, with unresolved D. Germline CDR1 reads GTSNPN; CDR2 reads SVGIG (reference sequence). The CDR3 has 13 amino acids. V was cut by 2 bases and J by 5 bases, with 10 bases left in between. The CDR3 protein is CAWSPGEHQPQHF. Written as DNA, the CDR3 is TGTGCCTGGAGTCCCGGGGAGCATCAGCCCCAGCATTTT.

The chain recombines TRBV10-3 with TRBJ2-1; 8 bases match TRBD1. Germline V CDR1 and CDR2: ENHRY, SYGVKD. J gave up 2 bases and V 2 bases, and 2 bases lay outside the gene matches. This CDR3 contains 15 residues. CDR3 coding DNA: TGTGCCATCAGTGAGGGACAGGGCACCTACAATGAGCAGTTCTTC. As protein: CAISEGQGTYNEQFF.

The chain combines TRBV10-3 with TRBJ1-4; D call uncertain. Germline V gene data show CDR1 as ENHRY and CDR2 as SYGVKD. This CDR3 comprises 14 residues. Trimming stripped 0 bases from V and 8 bases from J, with 10 bases between. CDR3 nucleotides: TGTGCCATCAGTGAGTCGAGTGAGGGAGAAAAACTGTTTTTT. Protein sequence: CAISESSEGEKLFF.

This rearrangement joins TRBV30 to TRBJ1-2, with D perhaps matching TRBD1 (5 bases). V lost 4 bases and J lost 4, with 16 bases in between. This CDR3 comprises 14 residues. The V gene's germline CDR1 is GTSNPN and CDR2 SVGIG (reference sequence). The CDR3 DNA sequence: TGTGCCTGGATCGCCGGGGCGTGGGGCTATGGCTACACCTTC. Its protein product is CAWIAGAWGYGYTF.

The chain couples TRBV11-2 to TRBJ2-5, with unresolved D. This CDR3 contains 15 residues. V shed 3 bases and J shed 7 bases, with 18 bases lying between them. Germline V gene sequence: CDR1 SGHAT, CDR2 FQNNGV. CDR3 loop: CASSFGRAVGRTQYF. In DNA form, the CDR3 reads TGTGCCAGCAGCTTTGGTAGAGCCGTCGGGCGGACCCAGTACTTC.

This clone was counted a few times. This sample includes further DNA sequences coding for the same CDR3. This chain connects TRBV6-1 to TRBJ1-2; unclear D gene. The CDR3 totals 15 residues. The V end was cut by 1 base, the J end by 2 bases, with 11 bases between. The germline V gene encodes CDR1 MNHNS and CDR2 SASEGT. CDR3 DNA: TGTGCCAGCAGTGAAGGGCGGCAGCGGAACTATGGCTACACCTTC. Its translation is CASSEGRQRNYGYTF.

J is TRBJ2-3 and V is TRBV7-9; TRBD2 matches 11 bases. This CDR3 is built from 17 residues. V lost 5 bases to trimming and J lost 0 bases; unmatched junction nucleotides: 7. Looked up from germline, CDR1 is SEHNR and CDR2 is FQNEAQ (reference sequence). The CDR3 spells CASSLGTSGLSTDTQYF. CDR3 in DNA: TGTGCCAGCAGCCTTGGGACTAGCGGCCTTAGCACAGATACGCAGTATTTT. Full variable domain (missing parts from reference TRBV7-9 and TRBJ2-3): DTGVSQNPRHKITKRGQNVTFRCDPISEHNRLYWYRQTLGQGPEFLTYFQNEAQLEKSRLLSDRFSAERPKGSFSTLEIQRTEQGDSAMYLCASSLGTSGLSTDTQYFGPGTRLTVL.

On this clone itself: The same CDR3 also results from other DNA sequences found in this sample. The chain is built from TRBV5-1 and TRBJ2-5, with D maybe TRBD1 (5 bases). Trimming shortened V by 1 base and J by 5 bases, and 12 bases separated the two germline ends. The CDR3 is 14 residues long. Germline V lookup: CDR1 SGHRS, CDR2 YFSETQ. The CDR3 here is CASSLQGARETQYF. CDR3 bases: TGCGCCAGCAGCTTGCAAGGGGCTCGGGAGACCCAGTACTTC.